This TCR beta chain appears in the sequencing data of a study of blood T cell repertoires in COVID-19. Study as a whole: Spain, Italy and the United States supplied samples that represented acute and convalescent COVID-19.

Sequencing was performed with immunoSEQ multiplex PCR; in TCRdb, only in-frame clones are kept and a portion is missing. The data contain about half a million clones, less than 90% of them singletons. Trimming cost V 3 bases and J 6 bases; bases outside gene matches: 2. The CDR3 is 14 residues long. Germline loops: CDR1 GTSNPN, CDR2 SVGIG (reference sequence). All enrollees were about 18 to 100 years old and from about 24 US areas. The study assigned cohorts using participant-reported clinical history. Symptom resolution, clearance, or two negative PCRs marked donors in Cohort 3 as recovered. The sequence was obtained from a woman aged 55-70 years who had recovered from COVID-19. This rearrangement joins TRBV30 to TRBJ2-4, with 13 bases fitting TRBD2. Material for sequencing was PBMCs or T cells enriched from blood (not recorded which). CDR3 sequence (DNA): TGTGCCTGGAGCCGGACTAGCGGGGGAAACATTCAGTACTTC. Protein: CAWSRTSGGNIQYF.